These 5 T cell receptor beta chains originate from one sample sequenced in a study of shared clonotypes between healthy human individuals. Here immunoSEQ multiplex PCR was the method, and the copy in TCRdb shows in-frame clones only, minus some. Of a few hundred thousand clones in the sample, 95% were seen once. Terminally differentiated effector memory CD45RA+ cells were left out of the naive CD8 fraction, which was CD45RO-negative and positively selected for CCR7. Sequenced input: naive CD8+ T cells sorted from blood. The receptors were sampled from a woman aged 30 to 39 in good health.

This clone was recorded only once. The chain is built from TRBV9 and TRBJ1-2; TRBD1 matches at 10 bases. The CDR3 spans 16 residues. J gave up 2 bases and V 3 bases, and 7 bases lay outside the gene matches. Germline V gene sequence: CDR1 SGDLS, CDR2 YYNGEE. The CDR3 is CASSGWTGGTNYGYTF. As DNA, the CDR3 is TGTGCCAGCAGCGGTTGGACAGGGGGTACCAACTATGGCTACACCTTC.

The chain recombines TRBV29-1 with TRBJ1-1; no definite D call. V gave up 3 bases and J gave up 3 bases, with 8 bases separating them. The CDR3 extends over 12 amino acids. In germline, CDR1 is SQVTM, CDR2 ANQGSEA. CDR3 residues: CSVEVSYTEAFF. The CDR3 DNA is TGCAGCGTTGAGGTCTCTTACACTGAAGCTTTCTTT. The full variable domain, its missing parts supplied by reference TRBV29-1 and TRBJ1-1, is SAVISQKPSRDICQRGTSLTIQCQVDSQVTMMFWYRQQPGQSLTLIATANQGSEATYESGFVIDKFPISRPNLTFSTLTVSNMSPEDSSIYLCSVEVSYTEAFFGQGTRLTVV.

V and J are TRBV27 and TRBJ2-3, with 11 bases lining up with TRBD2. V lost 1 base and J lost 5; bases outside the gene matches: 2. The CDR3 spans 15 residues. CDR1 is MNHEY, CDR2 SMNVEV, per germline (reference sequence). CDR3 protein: CASSLWLAGGDTQYF. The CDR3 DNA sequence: TGTGCCAGCAGTTTATGGCTAGCGGGAGGAGATACGCAGTATTTT.

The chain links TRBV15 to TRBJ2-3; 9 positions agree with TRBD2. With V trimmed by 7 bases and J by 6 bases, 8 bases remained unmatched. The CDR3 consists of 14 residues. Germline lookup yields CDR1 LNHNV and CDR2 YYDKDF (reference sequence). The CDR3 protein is CATTVAGGPDTQYF. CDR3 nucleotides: TGTGCCACCACGGTGGCGGGAGGGCCCGATACGCAGTATTTT. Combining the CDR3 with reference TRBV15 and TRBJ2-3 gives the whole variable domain DAMVIQNPRYQVTQFGKPVTLSCSQTLNHNVMYWYQQKSSQAPKLLFHYYDKDFNNEADTPDNFQSRRPNTSFCFLDIRSPGLGDTAMYLCATTVAGGPDTQYFGPGTRLTVL.

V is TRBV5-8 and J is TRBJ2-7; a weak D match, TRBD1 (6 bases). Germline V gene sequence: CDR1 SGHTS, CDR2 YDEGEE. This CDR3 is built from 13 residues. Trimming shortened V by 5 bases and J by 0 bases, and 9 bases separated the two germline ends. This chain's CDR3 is CASSTGSSYEQYF. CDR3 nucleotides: TGTGCCAGCAGTACAGGGAGCTCCTACGAGCAGTACTTC.